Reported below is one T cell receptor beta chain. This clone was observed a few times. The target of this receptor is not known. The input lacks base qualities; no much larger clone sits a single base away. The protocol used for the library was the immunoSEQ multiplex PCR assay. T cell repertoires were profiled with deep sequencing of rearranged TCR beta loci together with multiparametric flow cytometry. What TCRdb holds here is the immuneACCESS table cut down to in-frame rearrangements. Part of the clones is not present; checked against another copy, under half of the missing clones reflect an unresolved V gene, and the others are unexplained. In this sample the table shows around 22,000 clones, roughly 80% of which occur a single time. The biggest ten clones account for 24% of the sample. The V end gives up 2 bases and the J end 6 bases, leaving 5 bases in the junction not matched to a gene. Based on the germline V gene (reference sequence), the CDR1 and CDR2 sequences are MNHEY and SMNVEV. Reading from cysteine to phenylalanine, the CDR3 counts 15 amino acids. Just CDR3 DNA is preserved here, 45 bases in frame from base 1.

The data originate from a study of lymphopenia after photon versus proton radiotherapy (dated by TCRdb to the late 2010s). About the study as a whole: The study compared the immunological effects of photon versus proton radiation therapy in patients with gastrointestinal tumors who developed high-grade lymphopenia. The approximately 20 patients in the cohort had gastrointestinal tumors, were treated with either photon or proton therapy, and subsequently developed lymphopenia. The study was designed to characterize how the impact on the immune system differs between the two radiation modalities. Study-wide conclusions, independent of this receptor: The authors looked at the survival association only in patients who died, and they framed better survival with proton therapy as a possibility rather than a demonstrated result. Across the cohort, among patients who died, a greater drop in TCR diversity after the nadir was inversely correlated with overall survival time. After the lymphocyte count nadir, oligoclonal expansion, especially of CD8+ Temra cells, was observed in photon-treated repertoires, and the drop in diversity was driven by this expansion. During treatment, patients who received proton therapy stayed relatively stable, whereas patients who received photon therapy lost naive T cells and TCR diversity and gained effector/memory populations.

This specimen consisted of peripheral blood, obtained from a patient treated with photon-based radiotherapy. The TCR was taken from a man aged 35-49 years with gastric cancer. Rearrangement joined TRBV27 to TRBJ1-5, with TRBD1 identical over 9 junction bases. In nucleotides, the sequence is TGTGCCAGCAGTTTAACAGGGGGCGCCGGTCAGCCCCAGCATTTT. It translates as CASSLTGGAGQPQHF.